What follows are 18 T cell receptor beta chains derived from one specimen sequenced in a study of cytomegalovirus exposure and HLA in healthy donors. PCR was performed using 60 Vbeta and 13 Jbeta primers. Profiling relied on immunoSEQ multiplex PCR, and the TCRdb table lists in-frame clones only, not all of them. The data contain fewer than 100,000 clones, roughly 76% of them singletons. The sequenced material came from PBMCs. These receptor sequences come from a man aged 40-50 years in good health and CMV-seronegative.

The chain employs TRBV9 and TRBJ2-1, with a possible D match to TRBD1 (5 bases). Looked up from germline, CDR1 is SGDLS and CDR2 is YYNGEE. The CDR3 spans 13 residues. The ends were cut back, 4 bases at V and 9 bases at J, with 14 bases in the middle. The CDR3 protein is CASSPRSQGEQFF. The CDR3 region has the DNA TGTGCCAGCAGCCCCCGCAGCCAGGGTGAGCAGTTCTTC.

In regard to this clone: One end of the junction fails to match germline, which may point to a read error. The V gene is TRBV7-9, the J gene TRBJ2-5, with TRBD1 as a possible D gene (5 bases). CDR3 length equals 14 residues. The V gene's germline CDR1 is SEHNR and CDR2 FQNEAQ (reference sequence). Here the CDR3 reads CSSSSRAIWETQYF. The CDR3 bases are TGTTCCAGCAGCTCCAGGGCTATCTGGGAGACCCAGTACTTC.

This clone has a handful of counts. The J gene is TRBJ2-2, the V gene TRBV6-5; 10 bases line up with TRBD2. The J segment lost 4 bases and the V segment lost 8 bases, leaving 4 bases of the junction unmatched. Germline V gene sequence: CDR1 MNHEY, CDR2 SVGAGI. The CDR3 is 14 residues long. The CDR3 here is CASSRLAGTGELFF. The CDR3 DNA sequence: TGTGCCAGCTCACGACTAGCGGGCACCGGGGAGCTGTTTTTT.

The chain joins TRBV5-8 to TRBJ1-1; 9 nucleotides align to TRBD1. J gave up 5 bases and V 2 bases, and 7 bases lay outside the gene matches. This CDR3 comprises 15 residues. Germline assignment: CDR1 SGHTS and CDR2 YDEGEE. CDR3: CASSFTGTGRTEAFF. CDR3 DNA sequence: TGTGCCAGCAGCTTTACCGGGACAGGGAGGACTGAAGCTTTCTTT.

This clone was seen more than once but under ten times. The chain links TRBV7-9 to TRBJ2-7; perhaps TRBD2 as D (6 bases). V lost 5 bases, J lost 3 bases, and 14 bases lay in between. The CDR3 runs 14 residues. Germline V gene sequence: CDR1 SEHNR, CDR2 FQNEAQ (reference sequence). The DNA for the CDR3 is TGTGCCAGCAGCCCGGGACTTCTTTTCTACGAGCAGTACTTC. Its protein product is CASSPGLLFYEQYF.

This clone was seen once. The CDR3 DNA sequence: TGCGCCAGCAGCCAAGACGTAGGACAGGCCACCGTGCAGTTCTTC. Translation: CASSQDVGQATVQFF. V is TRBV4-3 and J is TRBJ2-1; 7 positions match TRBD1. The CDR3 contains 15 residues. The germline gives CDR1 LGHNA, CDR2 YSLEER. The J segment lost 12 bases and the V segment lost 0 bases, leaving 11 bases of the junction unmatched.

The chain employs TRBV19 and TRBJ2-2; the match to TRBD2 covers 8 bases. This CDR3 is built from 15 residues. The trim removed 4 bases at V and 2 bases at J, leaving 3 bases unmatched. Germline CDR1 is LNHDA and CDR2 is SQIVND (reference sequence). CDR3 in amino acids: CASSTSGGNTGELFF. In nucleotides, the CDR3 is TGTGCCAGTAGTACGAGCGGGGGCAACACCGGGGAGCTGTTTTTT.

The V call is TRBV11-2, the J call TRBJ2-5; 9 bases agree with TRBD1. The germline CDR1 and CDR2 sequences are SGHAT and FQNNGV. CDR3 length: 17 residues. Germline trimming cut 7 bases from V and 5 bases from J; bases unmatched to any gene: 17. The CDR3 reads CASITGIGTGYRETQYF. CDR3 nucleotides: TGTGCCAGCATCACAGGGATAGGGACAGGGTATAGGGAGACCCAGTACTTC.

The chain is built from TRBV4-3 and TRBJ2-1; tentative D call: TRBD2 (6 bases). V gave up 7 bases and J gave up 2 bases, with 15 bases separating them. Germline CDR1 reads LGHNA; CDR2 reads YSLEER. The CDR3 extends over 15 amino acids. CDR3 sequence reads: CASTPFRGTYNEQFF. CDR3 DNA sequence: TGCGCCAGCACGCCATTCCGGGGGACCTACAATGAGCAGTTCTTC.

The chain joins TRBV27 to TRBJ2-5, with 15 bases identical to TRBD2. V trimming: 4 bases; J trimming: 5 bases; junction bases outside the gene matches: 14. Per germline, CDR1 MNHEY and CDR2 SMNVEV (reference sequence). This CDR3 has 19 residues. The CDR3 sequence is CASSSMGLAGGNPGETQYF. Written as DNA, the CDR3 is TGTGCCAGCAGTTCCATGGGACTAGCGGGGGGTAACCCTGGGGAGACCCAGTACTTC.

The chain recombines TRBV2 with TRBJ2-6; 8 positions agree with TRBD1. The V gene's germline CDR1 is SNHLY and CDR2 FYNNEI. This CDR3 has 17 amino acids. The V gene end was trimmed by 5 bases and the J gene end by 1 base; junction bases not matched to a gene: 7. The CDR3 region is CASSSGQGASGANVLTF. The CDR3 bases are TGTGCCAGCAGTTCCGGGCAGGGGGCATCTGGGGCCAACGTCCTGACTTTC.

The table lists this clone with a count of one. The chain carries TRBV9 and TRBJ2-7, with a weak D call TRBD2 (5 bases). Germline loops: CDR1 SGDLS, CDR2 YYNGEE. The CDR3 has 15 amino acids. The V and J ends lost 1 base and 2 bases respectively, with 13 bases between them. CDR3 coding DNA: TGTGCCAGCAGCGTAAGTAGCGTCCAAACCTACGAGCAGTACTTC. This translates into CASSVSSVQTYEQYF.

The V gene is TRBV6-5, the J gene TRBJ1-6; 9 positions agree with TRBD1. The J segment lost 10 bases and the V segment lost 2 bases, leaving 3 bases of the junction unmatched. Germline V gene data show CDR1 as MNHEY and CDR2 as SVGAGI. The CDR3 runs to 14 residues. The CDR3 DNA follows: TGTGCCAGCAGTTACCCCGGACAGGGGTCACCCCTCCACTTT. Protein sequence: CASSYPGQGSPLHF.

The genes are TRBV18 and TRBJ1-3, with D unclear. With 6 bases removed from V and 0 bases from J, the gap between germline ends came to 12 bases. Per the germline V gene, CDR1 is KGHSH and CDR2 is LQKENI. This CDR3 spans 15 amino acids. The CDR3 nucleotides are TGTGCCAGCTCGCGGGCCACCAACTCTGGAAACACCATATATTTT. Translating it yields CASSRATNSGNTIYF.

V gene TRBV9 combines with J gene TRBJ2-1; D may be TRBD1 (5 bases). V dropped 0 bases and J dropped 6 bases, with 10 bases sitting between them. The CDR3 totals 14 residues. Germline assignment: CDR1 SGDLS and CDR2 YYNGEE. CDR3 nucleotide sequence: TGTGCCAGCAGCGTAGCCCTAAGGGGCAATGAGCAGTTCTTC. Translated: CASSVALRGNEQFF.

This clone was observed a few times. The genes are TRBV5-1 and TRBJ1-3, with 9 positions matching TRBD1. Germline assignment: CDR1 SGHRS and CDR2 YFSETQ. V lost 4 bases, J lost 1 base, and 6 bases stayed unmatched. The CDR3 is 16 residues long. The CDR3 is CASSRGTGPSGNTIYF. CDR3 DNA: TGCGCCAGCAGCCGAGGGACAGGGCCTTCTGGAAACACCATATATTTT.

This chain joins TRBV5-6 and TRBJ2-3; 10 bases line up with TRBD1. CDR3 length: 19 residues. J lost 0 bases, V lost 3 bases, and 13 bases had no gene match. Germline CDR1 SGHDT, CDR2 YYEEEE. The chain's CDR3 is CASSSPTGGPLGSTDTQYF. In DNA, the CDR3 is TGTGCCAGCAGCTCCCCGACAGGGGGCCCTCTGGGTAGCACAGATACGCAGTATTTT.

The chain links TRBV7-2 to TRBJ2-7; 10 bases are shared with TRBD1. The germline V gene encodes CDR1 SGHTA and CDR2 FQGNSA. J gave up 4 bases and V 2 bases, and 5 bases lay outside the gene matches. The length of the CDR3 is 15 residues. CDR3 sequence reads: CASSLFGTGAYEQYF. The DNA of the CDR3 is TGTGCCAGCAGCTTATTCGGGACAGGGGCATACGAGCAGTACTTC. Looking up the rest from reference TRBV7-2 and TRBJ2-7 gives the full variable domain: GAGVSQSPSNKVTEKGKDVELRCDPISGHTALYWYRQSLGQGLEFLIYFQGNSAPDKSGLPSDRFSAERTGGSVSTLTIQRTQQEDSAVYLCASSLFGTGAYEQYFGPGTRLTVT.